The source of this T cell receptor (beta chain) is a study of patients and donors after allogeneic stem cell transplantation. TCRdb reprocessed the RT-PCR reads with MiXCR, giving one entry per CDR3 protein. The sample has approximately 410,000 distinct CDR3 sequences; approximately 16% are singletons. Germline-derived CDR1 and CDR2 are SEHNR and FQNEAQ (reference sequence). The length of the CDR3 is 13 residues. V lost 4 bases, J lost 2 bases, and 7 bases lay in between. Sequencing was performed on blood, either unsorted or a sorted T cell fraction (not recorded which). The rearrangement uses TRBV7-9 and TRBJ2-3; D is unclear. This clonotype was sampled from a human donor who was either an allogeneic HSCT recipient or a stem cell or donor lymphocyte infusion donor (not recorded which). It is not recorded whose cells these are; they may come from a transplant donor. DNA of the CDR3: TGTGCCAGCAGCTCAGATATCACAGATACGCAGTATTTT. Its translation is CASSSDITDTQYF. Based on the CDR3 plus reference TRBV7-9 and TRBJ2-3, the full variable domain is DTGVSQNPRHKITKRGQNVTFRCDPISEHNRLYWYRQTLGQGPEFLTYFQNEAQLEKSRLLSDRFSAERPKGSFSTLEIQRTEQGDSAMYLCASSSDITDTQYFGPGTRLTVL.